Listed below are T cell receptor beta chains from one sample, sequenced in a study of cytotoxic CD8 clonotypes in ibrutinib-treated CLL. Method: immunoSEQ multiplex PCR; TCRdb's copy keeps in-frame clones and lacks some. The sample has 60,000 to 95,000 clones; 75% to 90% are singletons. Sequencing was performed on PBMCs, taken after 24 months of ibrutinib treatment. The receptors derive from a human donor with chronic lymphocytic leukemia. Each CDR3 is given with its conserved first and last residue. The D gene is left open where the match is weak.

CDR3 length | J gene | D gene | V gene | CDR3 DNA | CDR3 protein
15 | TRBJ1-1 | - | TRBV18 | TGTGCCAGCTCACCATTCGGGACCCTGAACACTGAAGCTTTCTTT | CASSPFGTLNTEAFF
14 | TRBJ1-2 | - | TRBV28 | TGTGCCAGCAGTTTGTTTGGGAAGGGGTATGGCTACACCTTC | CASSLFGKGYGYTF
11 | TRBJ2-2 | - | TRBV5-6 | TGTGCCAGCAGCTATCGTGGGGAGCTGTTTTTT | CASSYRGELFF
13 | TRBJ2-5 | TRBD1 | TRBV5-1 | TGCGCCAGCGGTCGGACAGGACAAGAGACCCAGTACTTC | CASGRTGQETQYF
16 | TRBJ2-2 | TRBD2 | TRBV2 | TGTGCCAGCAGTGGCCCAGCGGGAAGGGGCCCCGGGGAGCTGTTTTTT | CASSGPAGRGPGELFF
13 | TRBJ1-1 | - | TRBV5-5 | TGTGCCAGCAGCTCCCGCTCGGACAGTGAAGCTTTCTTT | CASSSRSDSEAFF
12 | TRBJ2-1 | TRBD1 | TRBV6-5 | TGTGCCAGCAGTAACAGGGGCAATGAGCAGTTCTTC | CASSNRGNEQFF
14 | TRBJ2-7 | TRBD1 | TRBV2 | TGTGCCAGCAGTGCGGGACAGATCTCCTACGAGCAGTACTTC | CASSAGQISYEQYF
14 | TRBJ2-3 | TRBD1 | TRBV15 | TGTGCCACCGGGGGACAGTTTAGCACAGATACGCAGTATTTT | CATGGQFSTDTQYF
15 | TRBJ1-1 | - | TRBV18 | TGTGCCAGCTCACAAGAACAGGGACGATACACTGAAGCTTTCTTT | CASSQEQGRYTEAFF